This TCR beta chain was identified during a study of control samples from healthy donors and cancer patients. The CDR3 length is 15 residues. CDR1 and CDR2 (germline): SEHNR, FQNEAQ (reference sequence). Trimming stripped 6 bases from V and 4 bases from J, with 18 bases between. Repertoires were generated with immunoSEQ multiplex PCR, while TCRdb's copy carries only in-frame clones and drops some. The sample holds under 150,000 clones; 90% to 95% are singletons and the top ten take 1.7%. The sample consisted of PBMCs. The chain joins TRBV7-9 to TRBJ1-2; the D gene is possibly TRBD1 (6 bases). This sequence originates from a man aged 50 to 60 with head and neck cancer. The CDR3 bases are TGTGCCAGCAGGAGACCAGCGACAGGCCGCTATGGCTACACCTTC. Amino acids: CASRRPATGRYGYTF.